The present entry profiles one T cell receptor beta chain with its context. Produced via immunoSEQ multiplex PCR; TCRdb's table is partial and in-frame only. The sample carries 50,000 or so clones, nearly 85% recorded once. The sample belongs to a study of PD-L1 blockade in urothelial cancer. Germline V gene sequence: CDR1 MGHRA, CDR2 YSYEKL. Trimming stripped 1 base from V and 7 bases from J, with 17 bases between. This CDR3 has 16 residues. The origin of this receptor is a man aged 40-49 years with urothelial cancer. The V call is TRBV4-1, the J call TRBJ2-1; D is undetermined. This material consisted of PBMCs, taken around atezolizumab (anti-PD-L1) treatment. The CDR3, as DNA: TGCGCCAGCAGCCAAGGTCTACTAAAGCCCACTAATGAGCAGTTCTTC. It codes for CASSQGLLKPTNEQFF.